Shown below are 17 T cell receptor beta chains from a single sample sequenced in a study of post-analysis software for immune sequencing data. Study-level findings and limits: Included in a set of roughly five TRBV segments more frequent in patients than controls were TRBV5-6, TRBV5-1 and TRBV20-1.

Unique molecular identifiers were carried by the TCR beta cDNA libraries. TCRdb used MiXCR to reprocess the PCR reads, holding one entry per CDR3 protein. The sample lists some 450,000 distinct CDR3 sequences; 40% to 55% were seen once. No antigen is known for these receptors. Sequencing was performed on blood. The source is a girl aged 10 to 17 with multiple sclerosis.

This chain uses TRBV4-3 with TRBJ2-4; perhaps D is TRBD1 or TRBD2 (5 bases each). Germline CDR1 is LGHNA and CDR2 is YSLEER. V gave up 0 bases and J gave up 0 bases, with 12 bases separating them. The CDR3 loop spans 17 amino acids. CDR3 coding DNA: TGCGCCAGCAGCCAAGATGTTCCGGGGCCAGCCAAAAACATTCAGTACTTC. It yields the protein CASSQDVPGPAKNIQYF.

The genes are TRBV18 and TRBJ2-1; 11 nucleotides match TRBD2. CDR3 length: 17 amino acids. Germline trimming cut 5 bases from V and 10 bases from J; bases unmatched to any gene: 16. Germline CDR1 is KGHSH and CDR2 is LQKENI. DNA for the CDR3: TGTGCCAGCTCAGATTTCTCCGGGAGTGGGACTAGCGGAGAGCAGTTCTTC. Amino acid sequence: CASSDFSGSGTSGEQFF.

This rearrangement joins TRBV5-1 to TRBJ2-5; TRBD1 aligns across 7 bases. Germline trimming cut 0 bases from V and 9 bases from J; bases unmatched to any gene: 14. Germline V gives CDR1 SGHRS, CDR2 YFSETQ. This CDR3 is 16 amino acids long. DNA for the CDR3: TGCGCCAGCAGCTTGGACGCCTCTGACAGGGCCATGGCCCAGTACTTC. It translates to CASSLDASDRAMAQYF.

The chain employs TRBV12-3 or TRBV12-4 and TRBJ1-1; D may be TRBD1 (6 bases). Trimming left V 4 bases short and J 1 base short, with 16 bases between. This CDR3 contains 16 residues. Here the CDR3 reads CASSSGVRSPNTEAFF. CDR3 DNA: TGTGCCAGCAGTTCAGGGGTCAGGTCCCCGAACACTGAAGCTTTCTTT.

The rearrangement uses TRBV4-2 and TRBJ2-5; TRBD2 aligns across 9 bases. CDR1 is LGHNA and CDR2 is YNFKEQ in the germline V gene. This CDR3 spans 14 amino acids. Unmatched junction bases numbered 2, after V lost 2 bases and J lost 4 bases. The CDR3 DNA follows: TGTGCCAGCAGCCAAAAACTAGCGGGAGAGACCCAGTACTTC. Amino acid sequence: CASSQKLAGETQYF.

This clonotype was observed at least ten times. One end of the junction fails to match germline, which may point to a read error. V gene TRBV5-1 combines with J gene TRBJ2-3; TRBD1 matches at 9 bases. The CDR3 consists of 14 residues. CDR1 and CDR2 (germline): SGHRS, YFSETQ. Here the CDR3 DNA reads TGTGCCAGCAGCTCGGGACAGGGCGCAGATACGCAGTATTTT. This encodes CASSSGQGADTQYF.

Ten or more counts support this clonotype. DNA for the CDR3: TGTGCCATCAGTTCGACGACTAGCTCTCGCGAGCAGTACTTC. Protein: CAISSTTSSREQYF. The genes are TRBV10-3 and TRBJ2-7; 7 nucleotides align to TRBD2. This CDR3 has 14 amino acids. With 5 bases clipped from V and 6 bases from J, the junction kept 10 bases outside the gene matches. Germline V lookup: CDR1 ENHRY, CDR2 SYGVKD.

This sequence joins TRBV24-1 and TRBJ1-5, with D unresolved. The V end was cut by 1 base, the J end by 6 bases, with 12 bases between. CDR3 length: 15 residues. From germline, CDR1 is KGHDR and CDR2 SFDVKD. CDR3 in DNA: TGTGCCACCAGTGATTTAAAGGGCAACGGTCAGCCCCAGCATTTT. Amino acid sequence: CATSDLKGNGQPQHF.

The table lists this clonotype with a count of one. The chain recombines TRBV4-2 with TRBJ2-5; TRBD2 agrees at 15 bases. There are 17 residues in the CDR3. Germline CDR1 reads LGHNA; CDR2 reads YNFKEQ. The ends lost 1 base at V and 11 bases at J; junction bases unmatched: 11. CDR3 bases: TGTGCCAGCAGCCAAGTGGCGGGACTAGCGGGAGGACGGGAGCAGTACTTC. Protein: CASSQVAGLAGGREQYF.

This clonotype showed up just a few times. The J gene is TRBJ2-6, the V gene TRBV28; tentatively, D is TRBD2 (6 bases). V lost 5 bases and J 2 bases, leaving 10 bases between the germline ends. Germline V gene data show CDR1 as MDHEN and CDR2 as SYDVKM. This CDR3 region has 15 residues. The CDR3 DNA follows: TGTGCCAGCAGTCCGACTAGGGCTGGGGCCAACGTCCTGACTTTC. Its translation: CASSPTRAGANVLTF.

Only a few counts were recorded for this clonotype. The chain uses TRBV25-1 and TRBJ2-7; D possibly corresponds to TRBD1 (6 bases). Germline V gene sequence: CDR1 MGHDK, CDR2 SYGVNS. This CDR3 region has 16 residues. V gave up 0 bases and J gave up 1 base, with 13 bases separating them. The chain's CDR3 is CASSEYHRANSYEQYF. DNA for the CDR3: TGTGCCAGCAGTGAATATCACAGGGCTAATTCCTACGAGCAGTACTTC.

This clonotype appeared many times. V gene TRBV10-3 combines with J gene TRBJ2-7; D unresolved. The CDR3 covers 11 residues. CDR1 is ENHRY, CDR2 SYGVKD, per germline. Between the trimmed V and J ends, which lost 3 bases and 4 bases, there was a span of 4 bases. The CDR3 loop reads CAISEAYEQYF. CDR3 DNA sequence: TGTGCCATCAGTGAAGCTTACGAGCAGTACTTC.

The chain employs TRBV15 and TRBJ2-7, with TRBD2 identical over 11 bases. This CDR3 is built from 16 residues. Unmatched junction bases numbered 7, after V lost 3 bases and J lost 3 bases. CDR1 is LNHNV, CDR2 YYDKDF, per germline (reference sequence). In DNA form, the CDR3 reads TGTGCCACCAGCAGGGACTCCGGGACTAGCGGCTACGAGCAGTACTTC. Amino acids: CATSRDSGTSGYEQYF.

The V call is TRBV20-1, the J call TRBJ1-5, with D possibly matching TRBD1 (5 bases). This CDR3 has 17 residues. V lost 1 base and J 3 bases, leaving 19 bases between the germline ends. CDR1 DFQATT and CDR2 SNEGSKA come from the germline V gene (reference sequence). CDR3 sequence (DNA): TGCAGTGCTAGAGCGAGTCCCGGGGCAGGGAACAATCAGCCCCAGCATTTT. Translated: CSARASPGAGNNQPQHF.

The rearrangement uses TRBV9 and TRBJ2-2, with 9 bases aligning to TRBD2. CDR1 and CDR2 (germline): SGDLS, YYNGEE. The length of the CDR3 is 16 residues. J lost 4 bases, V lost 1 base, and 5 bases had no gene match. The CDR3 spells CASSVTRAGGTGELFF. For the CDR3, the DNA is TGTGCCAGCAGCGTAACGAGAGCGGGAGGCACCGGGGAGCTGTTTTTT.

This chain uses TRBV3-1 with TRBJ2-7, with D unclear. Germline V gene data show CDR1 as LGHDT and CDR2 as YNNKEL (reference sequence). Trimming shortened V by 1 base and J by 4 bases, and 17 bases separated the two germline ends. The CDR3 sequence is 16 residues long. CDR3 residues: CASSQGLGRPPYEQYF. CDR3 in DNA: TGTGCCAGCAGCCAAGGACTGGGTAGACCCCCTTACGAGCAGTACTTC.

This chain uses TRBV6-1 with TRBJ2-1; TRBD1 agrees at 10 bases. J was trimmed by 7 bases and V by 10 bases; bases with no gene match: 4. Germline V gene lookup returns CDR1 MNHNS and CDR2 SASEGT. The CDR3 covers 12 residues. The CDR3 loop is CATGQGGNEQFF. Written as DNA, the CDR3 is TGTGCCACCGGACAGGGGGGTAATGAGCAGTTCTTC.